This T cell receptor beta chain emerged from a study of cytomegalovirus exposure and HLA in healthy donors. Study results and limitations: Association with HLA alleles at 0.05 false discovery rate was found for approximately 18,000 TCR beta sequences in a later analysis. By a later analysis, the bulk of CMV-associated TCR beta chains appeared HLA-restricted. Cytomegalovirus-associated TCR beta chains were listed, numbering 150 to 200.

A remark on this clone: What it binds is unknown. The junction departs from germline at one end; a sequencing error may be responsible.

PCR amplification relied on 60 Vbeta primers (plus 13 Jbeta primers). Produced via immunoSEQ multiplex PCR; TCRdb's table is partial and in-frame only. The sample lists under 150,000 clones, 75% to 90% occurring once. CDR1 is KGHSH, CDR2 LQKENI, per germline. This CDR3 region has 15 residues. The sequencing sample was made of PBMCs. The sequence was collected from a middle-aged woman in good health and CMV-seropositive. The chain carries TRBV18 and TRBJ1-1; D is undetermined. CDR3 region: CASPPPSRVLSEAFF. The CDR3 DNA reads as TGTGCCAGCCCACCACCGTCCCGGGTTTTAAGTGAAGCTTTCTTT.